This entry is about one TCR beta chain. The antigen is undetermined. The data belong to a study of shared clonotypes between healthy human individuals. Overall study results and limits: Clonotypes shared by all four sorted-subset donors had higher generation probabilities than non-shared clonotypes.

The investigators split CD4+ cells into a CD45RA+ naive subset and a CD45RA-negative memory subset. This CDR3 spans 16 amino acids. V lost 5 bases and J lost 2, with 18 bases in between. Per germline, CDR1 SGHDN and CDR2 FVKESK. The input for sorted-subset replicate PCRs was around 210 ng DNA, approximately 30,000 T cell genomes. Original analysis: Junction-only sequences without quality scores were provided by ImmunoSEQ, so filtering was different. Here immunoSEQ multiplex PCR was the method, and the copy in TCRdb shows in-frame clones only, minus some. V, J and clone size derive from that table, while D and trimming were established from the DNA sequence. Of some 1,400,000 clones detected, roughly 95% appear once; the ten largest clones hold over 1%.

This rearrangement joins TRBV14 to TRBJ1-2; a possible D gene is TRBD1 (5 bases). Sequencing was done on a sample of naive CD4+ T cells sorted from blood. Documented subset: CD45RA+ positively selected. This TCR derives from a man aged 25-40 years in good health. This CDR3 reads CASSSTGTAQNYGYTF. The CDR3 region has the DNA TGTGCCAGCAGCTCAACCGGGACGGCGCAGAACTATGGCTACACCTTC.